The 10 T cell receptor beta chains below come from one sample, sequenced in a study of tumor and adjacent non-tumor tissue in lung cancer. TCRbeta libraries were built with three rounds of nested PCR, modified from ARM-PCR. TCRdb itself ran the multiplex PCR reads through MiXCR, one entry per CDR3 protein. The table includes 120,000 to 150,000 distinct CDR3 sequences, 66% detected once. The template was RNA from unsorted bulk tissue. Sequenced input: lung tumor tissue. These receptors all come from a man in his 60s with small cell lung cancer.

This clonotype was seen just once. A read error may account for a junction end that differs from germline. V gene TRBV11-2 combines with J gene TRBJ2-3, with 12 bases that match TRBD2. The CDR3 runs 15 residues. Germline CDR1 reads SGHAT; CDR2 reads FQNNGV. The CDR3 is CASRLLAGGLDAQYF. The CDR3 bases are TGTGCTAGCAGATTACTAGCGGGAGGATTAGATGCGCAGTATTTT.

This clonotype was counted once. This chain links TRBV20-1 with TRBJ2-3; TRBD1 agrees at 8 bases. Unmatched junction bases numbered 6, after V lost 6 bases and J lost 1 base. In germline, CDR1 is DFQATT, CDR2 SNEGSKA (reference sequence). The CDR3 is 14 residues long. CDR3 in amino acids: CSARQDRGTDTQYF. CDR3 coding DNA: TGCAGTGCGCGTCAGGACAGGGGCACAGATACGCAGTATTTT.

Details on this clonotype: This clone may be a read error of a much larger clone one base away. The chain recombines TRBV6-2 or TRBV6-3 with TRBJ1-5, with D maybe TRBD1 (6 bases). This CDR3 contains 16 residues. CDR1 and CDR2 from the germline V gene are MNHEY and SVGEGT. As DNA, the CDR3 is TGTGCCAGCACTTACCTCCGACAGGCATGGAATCAGCCCCAGCATTTT. It codes for CASTYLRQAWNQPQHF.

The chain combines TRBV20-1 with TRBJ1-2; 7 bases match TRBD1. Germline assignment: CDR1 DFQATT and CDR2 SNEGSKA (reference sequence). This CDR3 has 14 amino acids. The CDR3 is CRASRRDREYGYTF. The CDR3 DNA reads as TGCAGGGCATCTAGGAGGGACAGAGAGTATGGCTACACCTTC.

The V gene is TRBV11-2, the J gene TRBJ2-5, with a weak D call TRBD1 (5 bases). The CDR3 has 15 amino acids. Trimming removed 9 bases at V and 5 bases at J, with 22 bases between. Germline V gene data show CDR1 as SGHAT and CDR2 as FQNNGV. In DNA form, the CDR3 reads TGTGCCAGTAGCCCATTAAAGGGGCCACGGGAGACCCAGTACTTC. This codes for CASSPLKGPRETQYF.

The rearrangement links TRBV6-6 to TRBJ2-1; 8 bases are a match to TRBD2. The CDR3 is made up of 16 amino acids. The V segment lost 2 bases and the J segment 9 bases; nucleotides outside the gene matches: 12. Germline lookup yields CDR1 MNHNY and CDR2 SVGAGI (reference sequence). The CDR3, as DNA: TGTGCCAGCAGTTACAGCTCGGGGGGGCGCTCAATTGAGCAGTTCTTC. It yields the protein CASSYSSGGRSIEQFF.

This clonotype was observed a handful of times. CDR3 loop: CSVEGTDDEQYF. CDR3 in DNA: TGCAGCGTTGAAGGGACAGACGACGAGCAGTACTTC. The chain recombines TRBV29-1 with TRBJ2-7; D is perhaps TRBD1 (6 bases). Trimming cost V 1 base and J 5 bases, with 9 bases left between them. The CDR3 sequence is 12 residues long. Per the germline V gene, CDR1 is SQVTM and CDR2 is ANQGSEA.

This clonotype was picked up a small number of times. For the CDR3, the DNA is TGTGCCAGCAGTATACAGGGATGGGAGACCCAGTACTTC. Translation: CASSIQGWETQYF. J is TRBJ2-5 and V is TRBV6-1, with D perhaps matching TRBD1 (6 bases). The CDR3 covers 13 residues. V was clipped by 5 bases and J by 5 bases, with 12 bases between them. Looked up from germline, CDR1 is MNHNS and CDR2 is SASEGT.

Details on this clonotype: A read error may be the cause here, since a much bigger clone is one base away. The chain employs TRBV29-1 and TRBJ1-2, with D unclear. Trimming pared 4 bases from V and 7 bases from J, leaving 10 bases between. The CDR3 has 11 residues. Germline V gene lookup returns CDR1 SQVTM and CDR2 ANQGSEA. CDR3 loop: CSVVGQGGYTF. In nucleotides, the CDR3 is TGCAGCGTTGTGGGTCAAGGTGGCTACACCTTC.

In its sample, this clonotype was seen a few times. This sequence joins TRBV28 and TRBJ2-5; D assignment may be TRBD1 or TRBD2 (6 bases each). The CDR3 runs 15 residues. CDR1 and CDR2 from the germline V gene are MDHEN and SYDVKM. Trimming cost V 7 bases and J 3 bases, with 18 bases left between them. This CDR3 reads CASTKGGIGKETQYF. The CDR3 coding sequence is TGTGCCAGCACCAAGGGGGGAATAGGGAAAGAGACCCAGTACTTC.